This entry lists 6 T cell receptor beta chains sequenced from one sample in a study of regulatory T cells in long-lasting Graves disease. As to time point: newly diagnosed GD, antithyroid drugs for less than 3 months. Construction of the TCR library relied on RNA isolated from PBMCs. Construction of the TCR beta libraries employed iRepertoire HTBI primers in conjunction with Arm-PCR of CDR3 regions. MiXCR, applied by TCRdb to the multiplex PCR reads, yields one record per CDR3 protein. The sample yields 380,000 or so distinct CDR3 sequences, roughly 16% seen once. This sample was shared with a second study, whose subject was T cells in Graves' hyperthyroidism and ophthalmopathy.

The sequencing used peripheral blood mononuclear cells (PBMCs), collected at new diagnosis, from a patient treated with antithyroid drugs. These receptor sequences come from a woman between 18 and 30 years old with Graves disease.

V gene TRBV29-1 combines with J gene TRBJ2-1; no clear D. V was clipped by 1 base and J by 5 bases, with 9 bases between them. The CDR3 covers 13 residues. CDR1 is SQVTM, CDR2 ANQGSEA, per germline. CDR3 in DNA: TGCAGCGTTGAAGGGATGTTAAACAATGAGCAGTTCTTC. Translation: CSVEGMLNNEQFF.

The chain couples TRBV19 to TRBJ2-1; 9 positions match TRBD2. J gave up 4 bases and V 7 bases, and 8 bases lay outside the gene matches. Germline V gene data show CDR1 as LNHDA and CDR2 as SQIVND (reference sequence). The length of the CDR3 is 15 residues. CDR3 sequence: CASNPSGDPYNEQFF. For the CDR3, the DNA is TGTGCCAGTAATCCTAGCGGGGATCCTTACAATGAGCAGTTCTTC.

In this sample, this clonotype turned up many times. V and J are TRBV2 and TRBJ2-7; D unclear. Germline V lookup: CDR1 SNHLY, CDR2 FYNNEI. The CDR3 sequence is 13 residues long. The V and J ends lost 5 bases and 5 bases respectively, with 13 bases between them. The CDR3, as DNA: TGTGCCAGCAGTCCGTCTGTCGGCAACGAGCAGTACTTC. Its translation: CASSPSVGNEQYF.

The chain carries TRBV30 and TRBJ1-6; the match to TRBD1 covers 7 bases. V shed 4 bases and J 7 bases; nucleotides not matched to a gene: 4. Germline lookup yields CDR1 GTSNPN and CDR2 SVGIG (reference sequence). CDR3 length: 13 residues. CDR3 sequence: CAWTGQKNSPLHF. The DNA for the CDR3 is TGTGCCTGGACGGGACAGAAAAATTCACCCCTCCACTTT.

The table lists this clonotype with many counts. V usage is TRBV5-1 and J usage is TRBJ2-1; tentatively, D is TRBD1 or TRBD2 (6 bases each). V dropped 0 bases and J dropped 0 bases, with 10 bases sitting between them. CDR1 SGHRS and CDR2 YFSETQ come from the germline V gene. The CDR3 contains 16 residues. This chain's CDR3 is CASSLAGGGSYNEQFF. CDR3 bases: TGCGCCAGCAGCTTGGCAGGAGGGGGCTCCTACAATGAGCAGTTCTTC.

V and J are TRBV25-1 and TRBJ1-1; 7 bases are a match to TRBD1. Germline values: CDR1 MGHDK, CDR2 SYGVNS. V was clipped by 3 bases and J by 3 bases; unmatched bases: 1. The CDR3 loop spans 13 amino acids. CDR3 in amino acids: CASSDTGDTEAFF. The CDR3 DNA reads as TGTGCCAGCAGTGATACAGGGGACACTGAAGCTTTCTTT.